Each of the 16 T cell receptor beta chains below was sequenced from the same sample in a study of molecular identifiers for immune sequencing clone quantification. TCRdb redid the calling of the PCR reads with MiXCR, one entry per CDR3 protein. Of 490,000 or so distinct CDR3 sequences listed, roughly a fifth are singletons. Sequencing input: naive CD8+ T cells from blood, with Jurkat cell RNA spiked in. Documented subset: FACS-sorted CD8+CD4-CCR7+CD45RA+ naive T cells. Receptors originate from a human donor in good health. Some libraries in this study had Jurkat cell RNA spiked in.

This clonotype was seen ten or more times. This chain connects TRBV6-5 to TRBJ2-7, with 8 bases aligning to TRBD1. Unmatched junction bases numbered 1, after V lost 0 bases and J lost 6 bases. This CDR3 is built from 13 residues. CDR1 is MNHEY, CDR2 SVGAGI, per germline. CDR3: CASSYSGQGEQYF. CDR3 DNA: TGTGCCAGCAGTTACTCCGGACAGGGCGAGCAGTACTTC.

This clonotype was seen repeatedly, ten times or more. The chain's CDR3 is CASSGGIIQVVDQPQHF. The DNA of the CDR3 is TGTGCCAGCAGCGGGGGGATCATACAAGTGGTCGATCAGCCCCAGCATTTT. The chain couples TRBV28 to TRBJ1-5; possibly TRBD1 for D (5 bases). Germline loops: CDR1 MDHEN, CDR2 SYDVKM. CDR3 length equals 17 residues. The V end was cut by 6 bases, the J end by 5 bases, with 23 bases between.

The J gene is TRBJ2-2, the V gene TRBV2, with D uncertain. The CDR3 spans 14 residues. Germline V gene sequence: CDR1 SNHLY, CDR2 FYNNEI. Trimming cost V 7 bases and J 3 bases, with 12 bases left between them. DNA of the CDR3: TGTGCCAGCAATCCGGGCCCGTACACCGGGGAGCTGTTTTTT. Amino acids: CASNPGPYTGELFF.

This clonotype was counted at least ten times. J is TRBJ2-7 and V is TRBV7-8, with D unclear. V lost 5 bases and J 0 bases, leaving 11 bases between the germline ends. Germline CDR1 is SGHVS and CDR2 is FQNEAQ. CDR3 size: 14 residues. CDR3 nucleotides: TGTGCCAGCAGCCTATACTCCAGCTCCTACGAGCAGTACTTC. Its protein is CASSLYSSSYEQYF.

This clonotype has only a few counts. The chain has TRBV2 and TRBJ2-7; the match to TRBD1 covers 11 bases. The CDR3 spans 15 residues. CDR1 SNHLY and CDR2 FYNNEI come from the germline V gene. The V segment lost 7 bases and the J segment 3 bases; nucleotides outside the gene matches: 8. CDR3 nucleotides: TGTGCCAGCAATAGCATCGGGACAGGGGGCTACGAGCAGTACTTC. Protein sequence: CASNSIGTGGYEQYF.

Only one count was recorded for this clonotype. This may be a read error: a much more frequent sequence differs by one nucleotide. The rearrangement uses TRBV29-1 and TRBJ2-3; D perhaps matches TRBD2 (6 bases). CDR3 length: 12 residues. The germline CDR1 and CDR2 sequences are SQVTM and ANQGSEA. CDR3 DNA sequence: TGCGGCGTCTCGCGGGAAGCAGATACGCAGTATTTT. Protein: CGVSREADTQYF.

This clonotype was found many times. This rearrangement joins TRBV7-9 to TRBJ2-7; 7 bases are shared with TRBD1. The J segment lost 10 bases and the V segment lost 0 bases, leaving 6 bases of the junction unmatched. This CDR3 has 13 amino acids. Per the germline V gene, CDR1 is SEHNR and CDR2 is FQNEAQ (reference sequence). CDR3 sequence: CASSLAGTDFQYF. In nucleotides, the CDR3 is TGTGCCAGCAGCTTAGCGGGGACAGATTTTCAGTACTTC.

This sequence joins TRBV20-1 and TRBJ1-2; the D gene is possibly TRBD1 (5 bases). The CDR3 has 13 residues. Trimming took off 0 bases at V and 4 bases at J, with 9 bases between the two ends. Per the germline V gene, CDR1 is DFQATT and CDR2 is SNEGSKA (reference sequence). The CDR3 sequence is CSARDVGPYGYTF. CDR3 nucleotides: TGCAGTGCTAGAGATGTGGGACCCTATGGCTACACCTTC.

This clonotype has a count of ten or more. The J gene is TRBJ2-7, the V gene TRBV5-1; D remains ambiguous. Germline loops: CDR1 SGHRS, CDR2 YFSETQ. CDR3 length equals 16 residues. Trimming took off 0 bases at V and 4 bases at J, with 17 bases between the two ends. CDR3 in DNA: TGCGCCAGCAGCTTGGAGGGCAGCCCCTCCGCGTACGAGCAGTACTTC. The encoded protein is CASSLEGSPSAYEQYF.

As regards this clonotype: The junction differs from germline at one of its ends, possibly a read error. The V call is TRBV29-1, the J call TRBJ2-7; D is perhaps TRBD1 (6 bases). Germline loops: CDR1 SQVTM, CDR2 ANQGSEA. The CDR3 runs to 13 residues. CDR3 DNA: TGCAGCGTGGAAGGACAGAACTCCTACGAGCAGTACTTC. Its protein is CSVEGQNSYEQYF.

This clonotype was recorded many times. V is TRBV14 and J is TRBJ2-5; D is uncertain. Trimming shortened V by 0 bases and J by 3 bases, and 8 bases separated the two germline ends. CDR1 and CDR2 (germline): SGHDN, FVKESK. The CDR3 runs 14 residues. The chain's CDR3 is CASSQDWVEETQYF. The CDR3 coding sequence is TGTGCCAGCAGCCAAGATTGGGTTGAAGAGACCCAGTACTTC.

The gene calls are TRBV4-3 and TRBJ2-7; 9 bases match TRBD2. The CDR3 has 16 residues. V lost 1 base, J lost 0 bases, and 4 bases stayed unmatched. The germline V gene encodes CDR1 LGHNA and CDR2 YSLEER. DNA for the CDR3: TGCGCCAGCAGCCAAGTAGCGGGAGCCTTCTCCTACGAGCAGTACTTC. It codes for CASSQVAGAFSYEQYF.

The chain is built from TRBV6-1 and TRBJ2-7; unclear D gene. CDR1 and CDR2 (germline): MNHNS, SASEGT. Trimming cost V 8 bases and J 5 bases, with 10 bases left between them. The length of the CDR3 is 11 residues. DNA of the CDR3: TGTGCCAGCTCGCTTTACCACGAGCAGTACTTC. It encodes CASSLYHEQYF.

This sequence joins TRBV20-1 and TRBJ1-1, with no clear D. CDR3 length: 16 amino acids. Germline assignment: CDR1 DFQATT and CDR2 SNEGSKA (reference sequence). The V and J ends lost 4 bases and 0 bases respectively, with 18 bases between them. CDR3 sequence: CSAMRVPSQMNTEAFF. Here the CDR3 DNA reads TGCAGTGCTATGAGGGTTCCTAGCCAAATGAACACTGAAGCTTTCTTT.

V gene TRBV15 combines with J gene TRBJ1-5, with 11 bases that match TRBD1. V lost 6 bases to trimming and J lost 5 bases; unmatched junction nucleotides: 6. The CDR3 has 15 amino acids. Germline V gene data show CDR1 as LNHNV and CDR2 as YYDKDF (reference sequence). CDR3 in amino acids: CATSRDRGSYQPQHF. CDR3 DNA sequence: TGTGCCACCAGTAGGGACAGGGGGAGTTATCAGCCCCAGCATTTT.

This clonotype was detected ten times or more. The J gene is TRBJ1-6, the V gene TRBV13; D gene ambiguous. The CDR3 has 15 residues. V dropped 5 bases and J dropped 13 bases, with 21 bases sitting between them. Germline CDR1 is PRHDT and CDR2 is FYEKMQ (reference sequence). CDR3 in amino acids: CASSQYGGLGHPLHF. The CDR3 bases are TGTGCCAGCAGCCAATACGGTGGGCTCGGCCATCCCCTCCACTTT.